One sample yielded the 5 T cell receptor beta chains listed below, sequenced in a study of shared clonotypes between healthy human individuals. This table comes from immunoSEQ multiplex PCR, and its TCRdb copy is limited to in-frame clones, with some not included. The sample lists hundreds of thousands of clones, about three quarters occurring once. Source material: memory CD4+ T cells sorted from blood. As for subset: CD45RA-negative fraction. The source is a woman aged 25 to 39 in good health.

In this sample, this clone turned up many times. The chain joins TRBV6-6 to TRBJ1-2, with 9 bases matching TRBD1. This CDR3 region has 15 residues. The V gene end was trimmed by 0 bases and the J gene end by 3 bases; junction bases not matched to a gene: 2. The germline V gene encodes CDR1 MNHNY and CDR2 SVGAGI (reference sequence). CDR3 sequence (DNA): TGTGCCAGCAGTTACTCCGACAGGGGGGACTATGGCTACACCTTC. Translation gives CASSYSDRGDYGYTF.

The chain employs TRBV27 and TRBJ2-2; 7 positions match TRBD1. V lost 6 bases, J lost 3 bases, and 4 bases stayed unmatched. Germline V gene lookup returns CDR1 MNHEY and CDR2 SMNVEV (reference sequence). The CDR3 covers 14 residues. CDR3 region: CASSPGQHTGELFF. In nucleotides, the CDR3 is TGTGCCAGCAGCCCGGGACAGCACACCGGGGAGCTGTTTTTT.

This clone appeared once. The rearrangement links TRBV6-5 to TRBJ1-2, with D maybe TRBD1 (5 bases). CDR3 size: 12 residues. Germline lookup yields CDR1 MNHEY and CDR2 SVGAGI. The V gene lost 7 bases and the J gene lost 6 bases, with 12 bases spanning the gap. The CDR3 bases are TGTGCCAGCACTCTAGGGGTTAATGGCTACACCTTC. This gives the protein CASTLGVNGYTF.

The chain couples TRBV19 to TRBJ1-4; perhaps TRBD1 as D (5 bases). Trimming removed 5 bases at V and 8 bases at J, with 24 bases between. Germline V gene sequence: CDR1 LNHDA, CDR2 SQIVND (reference sequence). This CDR3 comprises 17 residues. CDR3 sequence (DNA): TGTGCCAGTAGTTTGGCAGGGCAGTCTCCGAAAGAAGAAAAACTGTTTTTT. Protein product: CASSLAGQSPKEEKLFF.

The chain uses TRBV28 and TRBJ2-7; no clear D. V was clipped by 5 bases and J by 0 bases, with 17 bases between them. CDR1 is MDHEN and CDR2 is SYDVKM in the germline V gene. The CDR3 loop spans 16 amino acids. CDR3 in DNA: TGTGCCAGCAGTCTCCTAGGGCAGTCCTTCTCCTACGAGCAGTACTTC. This translates into CASSLLGQSFSYEQYF.